A selection of T cell receptor beta chains follows, all from one sample in a study of cytomegalovirus exposure and HLA in healthy donors. TCRdb's table, derived via immunoSEQ multiplex PCR, lists solely in-frame clones and lacks some. The sample has 160,000 or so clones, around 80% seen once. The sample taken for sequencing was PBMCs. Receptors were obtained from a man between 18 and 35 years old in good health and CMV-seropositive. CDR3s include the opening cysteine and the closing phenylalanine or tryptophan. D genes are given only for firm matches. Some rows mark clone size as missing; the rest say once, few, many or name a class of expanded clone.

j_gene,v_gene,d_gene,abundance,CDR3aa
TRBJ1-4,TRBV30,TRBD1,-,CAWSRDSATNEKLFF
TRBJ2-2,TRBV4-3,-,once,CASSPDLGGVGTGELFF
TRBJ1-4,TRBV30,-,-,CAWSRGADEKLFF
TRBJ2-1,TRBV7-9,TRBD2,-,CASTASGIFLEQFF
TRBJ2-7,TRBV9,-,once,CASSVNSGIDEQYF
TRBJ1-1,TRBV9,TRBD1,-,CASSRTGGSWSNTEAFF
TRBJ2-7,TRBV6-1,-,-,CASRIDRQGRVEQYF
TRBJ2-3,TRBV5-4,TRBD2,-,CASSLVAGGPYDTQYF
TRBJ1-4,TRBV6-1,-,-,CASGGWESADEKLFF
TRBJ1-1,TRBV4-1,-,-,CASSQDPRSRPGNTEAFF
TRBJ1-3,TRBV14,-,-,CASSQGHQYSGNTIYF
TRBJ2-7,TRBV5-6,-,-,CASSSSSYEQYF
TRBJ2-1,TRBV9,-,-,CASSVAPDPGFNEQFF
TRBJ2-7,TRBV5-1,-,few,CASSLGTSRNEQYF
TRBJ2-7,TRBV11-1,TRBD2,-,CASSQPGTSYEQYF
TRBJ1-2,TRBV29-1,-,-,CSVLSNYGYTF
TRBJ1-4,TRBV27,-,-,CASSSEQGSREKLFF
TRBJ2-6,TRBV5-4,TRBD1,-,CASSIRTGGFGANGLTF
TRBJ2-1,TRBV5-1,-,-,CASSLASREVGEQFF
TRBJ1-4,TRBV13,-,-,CASSFGRANEKLFF
TRBJ2-7,TRBV5-4,TRBD2,-,CASSYRTSGGNEQYF
TRBJ1-3,TRBV7-9,TRBD1,-,CASSPQGASGNTIYF
TRBJ1-1,TRBV30,-,-,CAWRILRGNTEAFF
TRBJ2-5,TRBV5-6,TRBD2,-,CASRGLAGASRETQYF
TRBJ1-5,TRBV2,-,-,CASREGDTSNQPQHF
TRBJ2-3,TRBV5-1,-,-,CASRGVHTGHLTDTQYF
TRBJ2-1,TRBV6-6,TRBD2,-,CASSLTLAGAYNEQFF
TRBJ2-2,TRBV4-2,-,once,CASSLRRGGTGELFF
TRBJ2-3,TRBV11-2,-,once,CASSLAARPVDTQYF
TRBJ2-4,TRBV6-1,TRBD2,-,CASSRTGLAENIQYF
TRBJ1-1,TRBV7-9,TRBD1,-,CASSSTGVTEAFF
TRBJ1-4,TRBV11-2,-,-,CASSLGVINEKLFF
TRBJ2-7,TRBV5-1,-,-,CASSLAGAVYEQYF
TRBJ2-5,TRBV29-1,TRBD1,-,CSVEEDRGETQYF
TRBJ1-4,TRBV5-4,TRBD1,-,CASSFTTGVNEKLFF
TRBJ1-4,TRBV6-6,-,-,CASSPVLNEKLFF
TRBJ2-1,TRBV5-6,-,-,CASSLAQGVNEQFF
TRBJ2-2,TRBV4-2,TRBD2,-,CASSQDPPGGLTGELFF
TRBJ2-7,TRBV6-5,TRBD1,-,CASSGTGTGFWEQYF